The TCR beta chain described here comes from a study of cytomegalovirus exposure and HLA in healthy donors. Whole-study context: Among several hundred genotyped donors, roughly 81% fell in the Caucasian-associated ancestry cluster.

On this clone itself: As yet, its antigen is unknown.

PCR was performed using 60 Vbeta and 13 Jbeta primers. The assay was immunoSEQ multiplex PCR, and TCRdb's table has in-frame clones only and misses some. The sample lists more than 150,000 clones; roughly 75% were seen once. Trimming took 0 bases from V and 1 from J, leaving 7 bases between them. CDR3 size: 14 residues. Germline-derived CDR1 and CDR2 are GTSNPN and SVGIG (reference sequence). Study conclusions and caveats: Solely CMV serostatus was available to characterize immune exposure. It was reported that TCR beta sequences correctly inferred the HLA-A and HLA-B alleles for most subjects. TRBV6-2, TRBV6-3 and some other V segments were unresolvable in 87-base-pair reads.

The sequenced sample was PBMCs. This clonotype was sampled from a woman aged 30 to 39 in good health and CMV-seronegative. The V and J genes are TRBV30 and TRBJ1-5; D unresolved. CDR3 protein: CAWSVMGSNQPQHF. CDR3 nucleotide sequence: TGTGCCTGGAGTGTAATGGGCAGCAATCAGCCCCAGCATTTT.